Each of the 7 T cell receptor beta chains below was sequenced from the same sample in a study of T cell responses to AZD1222 COVID-19 vaccine. This table comes from immunoSEQ multiplex PCR, and its TCRdb copy is limited to in-frame clones, with some not included. The sample holds fewer than 110,000 clones, around nine tenths seen once. This material consisted of peripheral blood, taken on day 0 of AZD1222 vaccination. The receptors here all came from an adult in good health.

This sequence joins TRBV6-5 and TRBJ1-6; TRBD1 is a possible D gene (5 bases). CDR1 is MNHEY and CDR2 is SVGAGI in the germline V gene. There are 15 residues in the CDR3. The V gene lost 0 bases and the J gene lost 7 bases, with 10 bases spanning the gap. CDR3 in DNA: TGTGCCAGCAGTTACTCCGCGGGGCTGAATTCACCCCTCCACTTT. Translating gives CASSYSAGLNSPLHF.

The chain combines TRBV18 with TRBJ2-5, with a tentative D call TRBD2 (7 bases). V lost 7 bases and J lost 0, with 12 bases in between. The CDR3 contains 14 residues. Germline V gene lookup returns CDR1 KGHSH and CDR2 LQKENI. The CDR3 nucleotides read TGTGCCAGCTTGGGAGGGGACAACCAAGAGACCCAGTACTTC. Protein: CASLGGDNQETQYF.

The V and J genes are TRBV3-1 (or the pseudogene TRBV3-2) and TRBJ1-6; D is ambiguous. The CDR3 length is 15 residues. Germline V gene lookup returns CDR1 LGHDT and CDR2 YNNKEL (reference sequence). Trimming took off 2 bases at V and 0 bases at J, with 5 bases between the two ends. For the CDR3, the DNA is TGTGCCAGCAGCCAACAGGTCTCCTATAATTCACCCCTCCACTTT. This translates into CASSQQVSYNSPLHF.

V is TRBV11-2 and J is TRBJ1-4; D remains ambiguous. The CDR3 consists of 16 residues. CDR1 and CDR2 (germline): SGHAT, FQNNGV. Trimming left V 5 bases short and J 7 bases short, with 20 bases between. Here the CDR3 reads CASSPGVREAGEKLFF. CDR3 sequence (DNA): TGTGCCAGCAGCCCCGGAGTAAGGGAGGCGGGTGAAAAACTGTTTTTT.

The chain uses TRBV5-1 and TRBJ2-1; D could derive from TRBD1 or TRBD2 (6 bases each). The ends were cut back, 2 bases at V and 3 bases at J, with 15 bases in the middle. The CDR3 runs to 16 residues. The germline V gene encodes CDR1 SGHRS and CDR2 YFSETQ. The CDR3, as DNA: TGCGCCAGCAGCTTACTAGGGGGGCGGAACTACAATGAGCAGTTCTTC. This encodes CASSLLGGRNYNEQFF.

The CDR3 protein is CAISDFGQGSSPLHF. The CDR3 coding sequence is TGTGCCATCAGTGATTTCGGACAGGGGAGCTCACCCCTCCACTTT. The chain employs TRBV10-3 and TRBJ1-6; TRBD1 matches at 9 bases. Trimming cost V 3 bases and J 10 bases; bases outside gene matches: 7. The CDR3 sequence is 15 residues long. Germline assignment: CDR1 ENHRY and CDR2 SYGVKD.

This chain uses TRBV11-2 with TRBJ2-5; 11 bases are a match to TRBD1. Looked up from germline, CDR1 is SGHAT and CDR2 is FQNNGV. The CDR3 contains 15 residues. The V segment lost 9 bases and the J segment 5 bases; nucleotides outside the gene matches: 11. CDR3 coding DNA: TGTGCCAGTAGAAAGGGACAGGGGGGCGACGAGACCCAGTACTTC. This codes for CASRKGQGGDETQYF.